This TCR beta chain was recorded in a study of shared T cell receptors in the human thymus. The assay was immunoSEQ multiplex PCR, and TCRdb's table has in-frame clones only and misses some. The table has hundreds of thousands of clones, roughly 85% seen once; the top ten hold around 0.0099%. Germline-derived CDR1 and CDR2 are MNHEY and SVGAGI. Trimming shortened V by 7 bases and J by 6 bases, and 18 bases separated the two germline ends. This CDR3 has 14 amino acids. This same sample was also taken into another study, of human thymus T cells. That work states: Thymus pieces cut out during corrective heart surgery were the tissue that was used. Apparent skewing of V and J gene usage characterized both thymic and blood repertoires. As related research reported, thymic repertoires overlapped highly among unrelated individuals.

This receptor was identified in a girl under three years old with a congenital heart defect. The sequencing input was thymocytes. The chain has TRBV6-5 and TRBJ1-1; possibly TRBD1 for D (5 bases). For the CDR3, the DNA is TGTGCCAGCACCTACGAGTGGGGCACCGCTGAAGCTTTCTTT. Protein sequence: CASTYEWGTAEAFF.